What follows are 28 T cell receptor beta chains derived from one specimen sequenced in a study of shared clonotypes between healthy human individuals. Here immunoSEQ multiplex PCR was the method, and the copy in TCRdb shows in-frame clones only, minus some. The table has about 470,000 clones, about 85% seen once. Sequencing was performed on PBMCs. These receptors were obtained from a woman between 35 and 50 years old in good health. Some clones in this sample may be carry-over from other donors' samples.

The chain links TRBV2 to TRBJ1-6; D gene uncertain. The germline gives CDR1 SNHLY, CDR2 FYNNEI. This CDR3 has 12 amino acids. Trimming shortened V by 5 bases and J by 5 bases, and 4 bases separated the two germline ends. The CDR3 DNA reads as TGTGCCAGCAGTTTAAATAATTCACCCCTCCACTTT. As protein: CASSLNNSPLHF.

The chain joins TRBV2 to TRBJ1-2; TRBD1 might be the D (5 bases). V shed 8 bases and J shed 7 bases, with 20 bases lying between them. This CDR3 has 14 residues. Germline assignment: CDR1 SNHLY and CDR2 FYNNEI. The chain's CDR3 is CASRISGTNSGYTF. As DNA, the CDR3 is TGTGCCAGCCGGATTTCCGGGACGAATAGTGGCTACACCTTC.

The chain is built from TRBV4-2 and TRBJ2-5; TRBD2 matches at 12 bases. CDR3 length: 17 residues. Looked up from germline, CDR1 is LGHNA and CDR2 is YNFKEQ. V was clipped by 4 bases and J by 2 bases; unmatched bases: 8. CDR3 DNA: TGTGCCAGCAGCCCTGTGGGACTAGCGGGTGCACAAGAGACCCAGTACTTC. The encoded protein is CASSPVGLAGAQETQYF.

The V and J genes are TRBV30 and TRBJ2-2; D ambiguous. This CDR3 has 16 residues. The V gene lost 1 base and the J gene lost 1 base, with 13 bases spanning the gap. The V gene's germline CDR1 is GTSNPN and CDR2 SVGIG (reference sequence). CDR3 region: CAWSARGRGNTGELFF. The CDR3 DNA is TGTGCCTGGAGTGCCCGTGGACGCGGGAACACCGGGGAGCTGTTTTTT.

J is TRBJ2-7 and V is TRBV29-1; D uncertain. Germline assignment: CDR1 SQVTM and CDR2 ANQGSEA. The CDR3 runs to 13 residues. Trimming pared 4 bases from V and 2 bases from J, leaving 12 bases between. For the CDR3, the DNA is TGCAGCGTTGTTGGTGACCCAGCCTACGAGCAGTACTTC. It codes for CSVVGDPAYEQYF.

This clone was detected once. V and J are TRBV10-3 and TRBJ1-5; maybe TRBD1 (5 bases). From germline, CDR1 is ENHRY and CDR2 SYGVKD. The V and J ends lost 3 bases and 6 bases respectively, with 15 bases between them. This CDR3 spans 15 amino acids. CDR3 protein: CAISEYRVGGQPQHF. The CDR3 DNA reads TGTGCCATCAGTGAATATAGGGTTGGGGGTCAGCCCCAGCATTTT.

Here the CDR3 DNA reads TGTGCCTGGAGTGTTATCGCAGATACGCAGTATTTT. Amino acid sequence: CAWSVIADTQYF. The V and J genes are TRBV30 and TRBJ2-3; D unresolved. Germline loops: CDR1 GTSNPN, CDR2 SVGIG (reference sequence). The CDR3 length is 12 residues. Trimming took 0 bases from V and 4 from J, leaving 5 bases between them.

The chain carries TRBV7-9 and TRBJ2-7; TRBD2 might be the D (5 bases). Looked up from germline, CDR1 is SEHNR and CDR2 is FQNEAQ (reference sequence). V shed 1 base and J shed 6 bases, with 13 bases lying between them. The CDR3 consists of 14 residues. CDR3 in amino acids: CASSLVNYRGEQYF. Written as DNA, the CDR3 is TGTGCCAGCAGCTTAGTGAACTACCGGGGCGAGCAGTACTTC.

The V call is TRBV6-1, the J call TRBJ2-2, with D maybe TRBD2 (5 bases). Germline V gene sequence: CDR1 MNHNS, CDR2 SASEGT. Trimming shortened V by 1 base and J by 5 bases, and 8 bases separated the two germline ends. This CDR3 contains 14 residues. DNA of the CDR3: TGTGCCAGCAGTGAAGAAGGCGGGACCGGGGAGCTGTTTTTT. Translating it yields CASSEEGGTGELFF.

CDR3: CASSYGGQGADTQYF. The DNA of the CDR3 is TGTGCCAGCAGTTACGGTGGACAGGGCGCAGATACGCAGTATTTT. The gene calls are TRBV6-5 and TRBJ2-3; 8 nucleotides agree with TRBD1. The germline V gene encodes CDR1 MNHEY and CDR2 SVGAGI. J lost 4 bases, V lost 2 bases, and 5 bases had no gene match. The CDR3 runs to 15 residues.

This clone was detected a few times. The rearrangement uses TRBV27 and TRBJ2-5; 8 bases line up with TRBD2. The V gene's germline CDR1 is MNHEY and CDR2 SMNVEV (reference sequence). The CDR3 totals 16 residues. Germline trimming cut 1 base from V and 2 bases from J; bases unmatched to any gene: 6. The CDR3 DNA reads TGTGCCAGCAGTTTATGGAACGCGGGGGGTCAAGAGACCCAGTACTTC. Amino acid sequence: CASSLWNAGGQETQYF.

The chain carries TRBV7-8 and TRBJ1-4; TRBD1 is a possible D gene (5 bases). Trimming left V 1 base short and J 5 bases short, with 23 bases between. In germline, CDR1 is SGHVS, CDR2 FQNEAQ. This CDR3 has 19 residues. CDR3 in amino acids: CASSLGHLPKGTENEKLFF. Written as DNA, the CDR3 is TGTGCCAGCAGCTTAGGACACTTGCCTAAAGGGACGGAGAATGAAAAACTGTTTTTT.

The J gene is TRBJ2-1, the V gene TRBV11-2; the D is unclear. V lost 5 bases to trimming and J lost 4 bases, with 15 bases between them. The CDR3 has 15 amino acids. The germline V gene has CDR1 SGHAT and CDR2 FQNNGV. The CDR3 loop reads CASSRTGSGYNEQFF. The CDR3 nucleotides are TGTGCCAGCAGCAGAACCGGGTCTGGGTACAATGAGCAGTTCTTC.

The rearrangement links TRBV7-3 to TRBJ2-1, with 12 positions matching TRBD2. In germline, CDR1 is SGHTA, CDR2 FQGTGA. This CDR3 spans 15 amino acids. The junction had 5 bases not matched to a gene; V was cut back by 2 bases and J by 9 bases. The CDR3 loop reads CASSLLAGGAGEQFF. Here the CDR3 DNA reads TGTGCCAGCAGCTTACTAGCGGGAGGGGCGGGTGAGCAGTTCTTC. The full variable domain, its missing parts supplied by reference TRBV7-3 and TRBJ2-1, is GAGVSQTPSNKVTEKGKYVELRCDPISGHTALYWYRQSLGQGPEFLIYFQGTGAADDSGLPNDRFFAVRPEGSVSTLKIQRTERGDSAVYLCASSLLAGGAGEQFFGPGTRLTVL.

This chain uses TRBV2 with TRBJ1-1; D uncertain. Trimming stripped 4 bases from V and 11 bases from J, with 11 bases between. The CDR3 contains 11 residues. The V gene's germline CDR1 is SNHLY and CDR2 FYNNEI. CDR3 residues: CASSGRGAAFF. For the CDR3, the DNA is TGTGCCAGCAGTGGGCGGGGAGCGGCTTTCTTT.

This rearrangement joins TRBV5-1 to TRBJ1-6; TRBD1 matches at 9 bases. Per germline, CDR1 SGHRS and CDR2 YFSETQ. This CDR3 contains 16 residues. J was trimmed by 6 bases and V by 4 bases; bases with no gene match: 8. The CDR3 region has the DNA TGCGCCAGCAGCACCGGGACAGGGACCCTTAATTCACCCCTCCACTTT. Protein product: CASSTGTGTLNSPLHF.

This CDR3 reads CASSEWNTIYF. CDR3 coding DNA: TGTGCCAGCTCAGAGTGGAACACCATATATTTT. The chain carries TRBV28 and TRBJ1-3; D is unclear. Germline assignment: CDR1 MDHEN and CDR2 SYDVKM. V was pared by 8 bases and J by 7 bases, with 9 bases between. The length of the CDR3 is 11 residues. The variable domain in full, completed from reference TRBV28 and TRBJ1-3, reads DVKVTQSSRYLVKRTGEKVFLECVQDMDHENMFWYRQDPGLGLRLIYFSYDVKMKEKGDIPEGYSVSREKKERFSLILESASTNQTSMYLCASSEWNTIYFGEGSWLTVV.

A few counts support this clone. This chain joins TRBV28 and TRBJ1-2; TRBD1 aligns across 8 bases. V gave up 7 bases and J gave up 1 base; unmatched junction bases: 8. The CDR3 totals 15 residues. Germline assignment: CDR1 MDHEN and CDR2 SYDVKM. In nucleotides, the CDR3 is TGTGCCAGCACCCCATTGGGACAGGATAACTATGGCTACACCTTC. This gives the protein CASTPLGQDNYGYTF.

The rearrangement uses TRBV11-2 and TRBJ1-1; D is unresolved. The V end lost 4 bases, the J end lost 5 bases, and 17 bases lay between the germline ends. Germline V gene lookup returns CDR1 SGHAT and CDR2 FQNNGV. The CDR3 has 15 residues. CDR3 DNA: TGTGCCAGCAGCTCCACCGGGAGGCCGGGGACTGAAGCTTTCTTT. This gives the protein CASSSTGRPGTEAFF.

This clone was recorded a few times. This chain joins TRBV7-3 and TRBJ2-1, with 13 bases that match TRBD2. J gave up 0 bases and V 5 bases, and 10 bases lay outside the gene matches. The CDR3 runs 19 residues. CDR1 and CDR2 (germline): SGHTA, FQGTGA. CDR3 residues: CASSRGALAGGSSYNEQFF. CDR3 bases: TGTGCCAGCAGCCGGGGGGCACTAGCGGGAGGGAGCTCCTACAATGAGCAGTTCTTC.

The chain joins TRBV18 to TRBJ2-1; 7 positions agree with TRBD1. Trimming removed 3 bases from V and 2 bases from J; junction bases left unmatched: 4. In germline, CDR1 is KGHSH, CDR2 LQKENI. This CDR3 is built from 15 residues. The CDR3 loop is CASSPDRQTYNEQFF. The DNA for the CDR3 is TGTGCCAGCTCACCGGACAGGCAGACCTACAATGAGCAGTTCTTC.

The chain has TRBV19 and TRBJ2-3; D is ambiguous. The germline V gene encodes CDR1 LNHDA and CDR2 SQIVND (reference sequence). V shed 6 bases and J shed 3 bases, with 10 bases lying between them. CDR3 length equals 13 residues. CDR3 protein: CASSSQLTDTQYF. The CDR3 coding sequence is TGTGCCAGTAGCAGCCAACTTACAGATACGCAGTATTTT.

The chain links TRBV2 to TRBJ1-1, with 11 bases identical to TRBD1. Losses at the gene ends were 5 bases for V and 4 bases for J; bases not matched to a gene: 15. Germline V CDR1 and CDR2: SNHLY, FYNNEI. CDR3 size: 18 residues. CDR3 loop: CASSRGLAGQGGITEAFF. CDR3 DNA: TGTGCCAGCAGTCGAGGCTTGGCGGGACAGGGGGGTATCACTGAAGCTTTCTTT.

In regard to this clone: The same CDR3 arises from other DNA sequences in this sample as well. The genes are TRBV7-2 and TRBJ2-5; no definite D call. Germline V gives CDR1 SGHTA, CDR2 FQGNSA. The CDR3 contains 13 residues. Trimming cost V 1 base and J 5 bases, with 8 bases left between them. The CDR3 DNA reads as TGTGCCAGCAGCTTAGTAGGGCCGGAGACCCAGTACTTC. The encoded protein is CASSLVGPETQYF.

This chain connects TRBV10-3 to TRBJ1-2; 9 positions agree with TRBD1. V shed 2 bases, J shed 4 bases, and the junction held 5 bases outside the gene matches. CDR1 is ENHRY and CDR2 is SYGVKD in the germline V gene. The CDR3 has 15 amino acids. CDR3 DNA: TGTGCCATCAGTGAGCGAGGACAGGGGTCCTATGGCTACACCTTC. Protein sequence: CAISERGQGSYGYTF.

This clone was picked up one time. The V call is TRBV7-8, the J call TRBJ2-7; the D gene could be TRBD1 or TRBD2 (5 bases each). There are 14 residues in the CDR3. In germline, CDR1 is SGHVS, CDR2 FQNEAQ. Trimming took 3 bases from V and 5 from J, leaving 14 bases between them. The CDR3 reads CASSLGPAWDEQYF. The CDR3 coding sequence is TGTGCCAGCAGCTTGGGACCCGCCTGGGACGAGCAGTACTTC. Complete variable domain (other parts from reference TRBV7-8 and TRBJ2-7): GAGVSQSPRYKVAKRGQDVALRCDPISGHVSLFWYQQALGQGPEFLTYFQNEAQLDKSGLPSDRFFAERPEGSVSTLKIQRTQQEDSAVYLCASSLGPAWDEQYFGPGTRLTVT.

The chain combines TRBV28 with TRBJ2-7, with D possibly TRBD2 on 6 matching bases. Germline-derived CDR1 and CDR2 are MDHEN and SYDVKM. Trimming took off 5 bases at V and 4 bases at J, with 15 bases between the two ends. The CDR3 consists of 14 residues. CDR3 nucleotides: TGTGCCAGCAGTCCACCCCAGGAGGGATACGAGCAGTACTTC. This translates into CASSPPQEGYEQYF.

The chain links TRBV5-1 to TRBJ1-1, with a weak D call TRBD1 (5 bases). The germline V gene encodes CDR1 SGHRS and CDR2 YFSETQ. The V end lost 0 bases, the J end lost 2 bases, and 11 bases lay between the germline ends. The CDR3 runs to 15 residues. CDR3 bases: TGCGCCAGCAGCTTGGTGTCGACAGCTAACACTGAAGCTTTCTTT. Protein product: CASSLVSTANTEAFF. Full variable domain (missing parts from reference TRBV5-1 and TRBJ1-1): KAGVTQTPRYLIKTRGQQVTLSCSPISGHRSVSWYQQTPGQGLQFLFEYFSETQRNKGNFPGRFSGRQFSNSRSEMNVSTLELGDSALYLCASSLVSTANTEAFFGQGTRLTVV.